This T cell receptor (beta chain) was documented in a study of molecular identifiers for immune sequencing clone quantification. Using its own MiXCR run on the PCR reads, TCRdb lists one record per CDR3 protein. The data contain some 66,000 distinct CDR3 sequences, around a fifth of them singletons. Trimming took off 3 bases at V and 1 base at J, with 13 bases between the two ends. CDR3 length: 15 residues. The V gene's germline CDR1 is SGHKS and CDR2 YYEKEE (reference sequence). This clonotype was seen at least ten times. With RNA at 10%, 30% or 50%, naive CD8 libraries came from roughly 20,000 to 1,000,000 sorted cells. Naive CD8 T cells were sorted as CD8+CD4-CCR7+CD45RA+.

Source material: naive CD8+ T cells from blood, with Jurkat cell RNA spiked in. Subset in this sample: FACS-sorted CD8+CD4-CCR7+CD45RA+ naive T cells. The source of this sequence is a human donor in good health. Some libraries in this study had Jurkat cell RNA spiked in. V and J are TRBV5-5 and TRBJ2-5; D may correspond to TRBD1 or TRBD2 (5 bases each). The CDR3, as DNA: TGTGCCAGCAGCTCGAGGGACGGACTCCAAGAGACCCAGTACTTC. It yields the protein CASSSRDGLQETQYF.